The next 11 T cell receptor beta chains were all read from a single sample in a study of T cell responses to AZD1222 COVID-19 vaccine. Measured with immunoSEQ multiplex PCR; TCRdb has only the in-frame clones, and not every one. The sample contains 100,000 to 150,000 clones, roughly 91% of which appear only once. This specimen was peripheral blood, taken on day 0 of MenACWY control vaccination. The receptors originated from an adult in good health.

The CDR3 sequence is CASSPRTSGRLANTGELFF. The CDR3 nucleotides read TGCGCCAGCAGCCCCCGGACTAGCGGGAGACTCGCGAACACCGGGGAGCTGTTTTTT. The V and J genes are TRBV5-1 and TRBJ2-2, with 13 nucleotides matching TRBD2. The V gene's germline CDR1 is SGHRS and CDR2 YFSETQ. J gave up 0 bases and V 4 bases, and 9 bases lay outside the gene matches. The CDR3 runs to 19 residues.

This chain joins TRBV20-1 and TRBJ2-7; D not certain. Germline CDR1 reads DFQATT; CDR2 reads SNEGSKA (reference sequence). The V end was cut by 3 bases, the J end by 5 bases, with 17 bases between. There are 14 residues in the CDR3. This CDR3 reads CSASAVRKGNEQYF. The CDR3 DNA reads as TGCAGTGCTAGTGCAGTTAGGAAGGGTAACGAGCAGTACTTC.

This clone is termed medium-sized. The V gene is TRBV18, the J gene TRBJ2-7; D call uncertain. Germline CDR1 and CDR2: KGHSH and LQKENI. This CDR3 contains 14 residues. The germline V and J ends were trimmed by 0 bases and 2 bases, with 8 bases remaining between them. CDR3 sequence (DNA): TGTGCCAGCTCACCACCTAGCAGACCCTACGAGCAGTACTTC. It encodes CASSPPSRPYEQYF.

The chain recombines TRBV7-2 with TRBJ1-2; weak D call: TRBD1 (5 bases). Germline lookup yields CDR1 SGHTA and CDR2 FQGNSA. The CDR3 covers 14 residues. Between the trimmed V and J ends, which lost 5 bases and 2 bases, there was a span of 12 bases. CDR3 sequence (DNA): TGTGCCAGCAGCATCCGGGACCCCAACTATGGCTACACCTTC. The encoded protein is CASSIRDPNYGYTF.

The V call is TRBV7-2, the J call TRBJ2-3; D possibly corresponds to TRBD2 (5 bases). With 5 bases removed from V and 3 bases from J, the gap between germline ends came to 21 bases. The germline V gene has CDR1 SGHTA and CDR2 FQGNSA. The CDR3 contains 17 residues. CDR3 region: CASSDHYLSGKTDTQYF. The DNA for the CDR3 is TGTGCCAGCAGCGACCATTATCTATCGGGGAAGACAGATACGCAGTATTTT.

The V and J genes are TRBV5-1 and TRBJ2-1; 8 nucleotides align to TRBD2. The CDR3 totals 15 residues. CDR1 is SGHRS and CDR2 is YFSETQ in the germline V gene. J gave up 5 bases and V 4 bases, and 8 bases lay outside the gene matches. The CDR3 DNA sequence: TGCGCCAGCAGCGTATCCGGGACTAGAAACAATGAGCAGTTCTTC. Translation: CASSVSGTRNNEQFF.

The CDR3 sequence: CASSLITDTQYF. The CDR3 nucleotides read TGTGCCAGCAGTTTAATTACAGATACGCAGTATTTT. The chain joins TRBV25-1 to TRBJ2-3, with no clear D. Germline CDR1 is MGHDK and CDR2 is SYGVNS. CDR3 length: 12 residues. V lost 5 bases and J lost 3, with 6 bases in between.

V gene TRBV9 combines with J gene TRBJ1-5, with 7 nucleotides matching TRBD1. Germline V gene data show CDR1 as SGDLS and CDR2 as YYNGEE. With V trimmed by 1 base and J by 9 bases, 7 bases remained unmatched. The CDR3 has 14 residues. The CDR3 loop reads CASSVSSGGWPQHF. The DNA for the CDR3 is TGTGCCAGCAGCGTATCATCAGGGGGATGGCCCCAGCATTTT.

The chain joins TRBV11-2 to TRBJ2-7, with D perhaps TRBD2 (5 bases). The CDR3 spans 17 residues. Trimming shortened V by 0 bases and J by 2 bases, and 17 bases separated the two germline ends. In germline, CDR1 is SGHAT, CDR2 FQNNGV. CDR3 DNA sequence: TGTGCCAGCAGCTTAGATTGGGTGGTGGGAGTCGCCTACGAGCAGTACTTC. It encodes CASSLDWVVGVAYEQYF.

This clone showed up just a few times. The chain joins TRBV4-2 to TRBJ2-5, with 13 bases lining up with TRBD2. V shed 0 bases and J 4 bases; nucleotides not matched to a gene: 2. The germline V gene has CDR1 LGHNA and CDR2 YNFKEQ. This CDR3 spans 16 amino acids. Here the CDR3 reads CASSQDTSGGAETQYF. CDR3 coding DNA: TGTGCCAGCAGCCAAGATACTAGCGGGGGGGCAGAGACCCAGTACTTC.

CDR3 sequence reads: CASSGSASDTQYF. The DNA for the CDR3 is TGTGCCAGCAGTGGTTCCGCGAGCGATACGCAGTATTTT. The chain recombines TRBV2 with TRBJ2-3; unclear D gene. CDR3 length: 13 amino acids. Deletions cut 4 bases from V and 6 bases from J, with 11 bases between. CDR1 is SNHLY, CDR2 FYNNEI, per germline.